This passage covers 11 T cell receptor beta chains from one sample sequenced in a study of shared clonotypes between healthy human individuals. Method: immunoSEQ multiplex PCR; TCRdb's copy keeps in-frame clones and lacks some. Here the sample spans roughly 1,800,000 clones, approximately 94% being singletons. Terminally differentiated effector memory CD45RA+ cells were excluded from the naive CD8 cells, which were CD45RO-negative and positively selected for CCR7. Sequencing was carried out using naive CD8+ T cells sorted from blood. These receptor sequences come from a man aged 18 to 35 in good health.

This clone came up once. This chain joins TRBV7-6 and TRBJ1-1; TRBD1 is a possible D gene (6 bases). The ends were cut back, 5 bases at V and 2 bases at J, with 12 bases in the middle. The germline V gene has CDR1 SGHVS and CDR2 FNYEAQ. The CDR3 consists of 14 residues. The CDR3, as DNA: TGTGCCAGCAGCCCAGGGACACTAAACACTGAAGCTTTCTTT. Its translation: CASSPGTLNTEAFF. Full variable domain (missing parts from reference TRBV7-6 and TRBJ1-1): GAGVSQSPRYKVTKRGQDVALRCDPISGHVSLYWYRQALGQGPEFLTYFNYEAQQDKSGLPNDRFSAERPEGSISTLTIQRTEQRDSAMYRCASSPGTLNTEAFFGQGTRLTVV.

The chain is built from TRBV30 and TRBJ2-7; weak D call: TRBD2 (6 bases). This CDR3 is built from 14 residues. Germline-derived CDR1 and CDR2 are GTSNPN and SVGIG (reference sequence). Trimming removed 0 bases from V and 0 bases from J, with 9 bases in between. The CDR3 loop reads CAWSVPGLSYEQYF. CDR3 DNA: TGTGCCTGGAGTGTCCCGGGACTCTCCTACGAGCAGTACTTC.

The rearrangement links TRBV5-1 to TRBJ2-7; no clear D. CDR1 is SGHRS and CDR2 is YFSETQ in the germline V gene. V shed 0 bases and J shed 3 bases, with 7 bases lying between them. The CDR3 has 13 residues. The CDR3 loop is CASSLGSDYEQYF. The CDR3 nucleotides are TGCGCCAGCAGCTTGGGCTCCGACTACGAGCAGTACTTC.

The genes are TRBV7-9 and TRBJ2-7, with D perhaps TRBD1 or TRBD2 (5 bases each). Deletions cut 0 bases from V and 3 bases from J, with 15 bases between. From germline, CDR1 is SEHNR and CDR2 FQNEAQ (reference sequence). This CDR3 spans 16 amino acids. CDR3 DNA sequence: TGTGCCAGCAGCTTAGCAATGGGGGTCCCCCTCTACGAGCAGTACTTC. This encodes CASSLAMGVPLYEQYF.

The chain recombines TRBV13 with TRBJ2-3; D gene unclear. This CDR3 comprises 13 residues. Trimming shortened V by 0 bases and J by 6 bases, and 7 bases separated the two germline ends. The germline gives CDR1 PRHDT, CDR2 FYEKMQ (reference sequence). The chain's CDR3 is CASSLGILDTQYF. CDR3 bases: TGTGCCAGCAGCTTAGGGATTTTGGATACGCAGTATTTT. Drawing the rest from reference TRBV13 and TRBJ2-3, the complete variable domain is AAGVIQSPRHLIKEKRETATLKCYPIPRHDTVYWYQQGPGQDPQFLISFYEKMQSDKGSIPDRFSAQQFSDYHSELNMSSLELGDSALYFCASSLGILDTQYFGPGTRLTVL.

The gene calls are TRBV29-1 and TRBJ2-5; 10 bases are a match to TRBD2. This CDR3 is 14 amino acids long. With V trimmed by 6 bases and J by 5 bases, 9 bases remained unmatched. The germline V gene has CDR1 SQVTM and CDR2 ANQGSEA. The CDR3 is CSVPGLAVGETQYF. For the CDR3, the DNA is TGCAGCGTGCCTGGACTAGCGGTTGGGGAGACCCAGTACTTC.

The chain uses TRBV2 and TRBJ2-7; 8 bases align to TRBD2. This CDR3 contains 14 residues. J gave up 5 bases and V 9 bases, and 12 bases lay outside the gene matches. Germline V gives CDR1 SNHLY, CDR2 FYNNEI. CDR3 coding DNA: TGTGCCAGTCCTTCGCTAGCGGGTCACAACGAGCAGTACTTC. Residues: CASPSLAGHNEQYF.

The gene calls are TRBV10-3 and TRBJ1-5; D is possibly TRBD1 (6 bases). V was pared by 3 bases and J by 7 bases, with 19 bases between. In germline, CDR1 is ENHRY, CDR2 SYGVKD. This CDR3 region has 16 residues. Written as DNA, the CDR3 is TGTGCCATCAGTGACTTTTCAGGGTTCGGGGGCCAGCCCCAGCATTTT. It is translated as CAISDFSGFGGQPQHF.

As DNA, the CDR3 is TGCGCCAGCAGCCATCCCGGGACAGGGTCGCCCGAGCAGTACTTC. It translates to CASSHPGTGSPEQYF. This chain uses TRBV4-1 with TRBJ2-7; 9 nucleotides align to TRBD1. Germline V gives CDR1 MGHRA, CDR2 YSYEKL. J was trimmed by 6 bases and V by 3 bases; bases with no gene match: 9. This CDR3 is 15 amino acids long.

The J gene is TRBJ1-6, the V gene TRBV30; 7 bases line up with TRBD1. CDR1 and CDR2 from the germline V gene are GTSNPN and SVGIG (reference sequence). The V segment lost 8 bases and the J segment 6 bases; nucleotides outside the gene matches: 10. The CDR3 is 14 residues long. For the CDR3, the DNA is TGTGCCGGCTCCCCGGGACAGCTTAATTCACCCCTCCACTTT. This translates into CAGSPGQLNSPLHF.

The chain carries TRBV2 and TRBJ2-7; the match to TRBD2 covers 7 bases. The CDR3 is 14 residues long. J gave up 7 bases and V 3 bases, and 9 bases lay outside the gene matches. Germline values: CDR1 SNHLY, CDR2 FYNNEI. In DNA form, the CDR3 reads TGTGCCAGCAGTGACGTGGGAGGGCCAGAAGAGCAGTACTTC. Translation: CASSDVGGPEEQYF. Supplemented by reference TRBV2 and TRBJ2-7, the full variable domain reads EPEVTQTPSHQVTQMGQEVILRCVPISNHLYFYWYRQILGQKVEFLVSFYNNEISEKSEIFDDQFSVERPDGSNFTLKIRSTKLEDSAMYFCASSDVGGPEEQYFGPGTRLTVT.